The clone carrying this TCR beta chain appeared a single time. These data belong to a study of technical replicates of blood from a handful of donors. J gave up 10 bases and V 0 bases, and 8 bases lay outside the gene matches. The CDR3 runs to 15 residues. The germline gives CDR1 SGDLS, CDR2 YYNGEE. Only in-frame clones appear in the TCRdb table, and some are missing; sequencing was by immunoSEQ multiplex PCR. The repertoire holds about 74,000 clones, with approximately 96% as singletons. The sequencing input was T cells isolated from PBMCs. V gene TRBV9 combines with J gene TRBJ1-5; 9 bases line up with TRBD1. The sequence derives from a human donor in good health. The CDR3 region is CASSVEGQGGGPQHF. The CDR3 nucleotides are TGTGCCAGCAGCGTAGAGGGACAGGGTGGAGGTCCCCAGCATTTT.